This entry concerns a single TCR beta chain. Its antigen is currently unknown. CDR1 is KGHSH, CDR2 LQKENI, per germline. The V end was cut by 8 bases, the J end by 0 bases, with 12 bases between. The CDR3 is made up of 14 amino acids. The data were obtained in a study of early T cells in non-severe SARS-CoV-2 infection. Whole-study findings and limits: Database matching using VDJdb favored anti-spike CD8 responses, with private and CD4 specificities left missing.

Attachment of unique molecular identifiers to individual cDNA molecules was performed. TCRdb reprocessed the 5' RACE reads with MiXCR, giving one entry per CDR3 protein. This table has around 46,000 distinct CDR3 sequences, around 5.6% appearing once. The TCR sequence derives from an adult who was a healthcare worker with PCR-confirmed SARS-CoV-2 infection or an uninfected control (not recorded which). The chain links TRBV18 to TRBJ2-3; the D gene could be TRBD1 or TRBD2 (5 bases each). The sequenced sample was whole blood. This chain's CDR3 is CASLGALSTDTQYF. In nucleotides, the CDR3 is TGTGCCAGCCTCGGGGCTCTGAGCACAGATACGCAGTATTTT.